Described below is a single T cell receptor beta chain sequence and its context. This record belongs to a study of blood T cell repertoires in COVID-19. Study information: PBMCs, B-cell-depleted T cells, or T cells provided the cDNA or gDNA that made up the material.

This CDR3 is built from 16 residues. Germline lookup yields CDR1 LGHDT and CDR2 YNNKEL (reference sequence). Unmatched junction bases numbered 11, after V lost 3 bases and J lost 7 bases. Assay used: immunoSEQ multiplex PCR; TCRdb lists only in-frame clones, some missing. Of more than 70,000 clones in the sample, 80% were seen once. J is TRBJ1-4 and V is TRBV3-1 (or the pseudogene TRBV3-2), with 7 bases matching TRBD1. This clonotype was obtained from a woman in her sixties or seventies with acute or convalescent COVID-19. The sample was peripheral blood. In DNA form, the CDR3 reads TGTGCCAGCAGCCAGGATTCAGGGGGTTGGGGTGAAAAACTGTTTTTT. The encoded protein is CASSQDSGGWGEKLFF.